This passage covers 29 T cell receptor beta chains from one sample sequenced in a study of shared clonotypes between healthy human individuals (dated by TCRdb to 2018 to 2021). Library generation was performed with the immunoSEQ multiplex PCR assay. Sourced from immuneACCESS, this table was stored by TCRdb with only in-frame sequences that have V and J called. A share of the clones is absent; for the studies checked, an unresolved V gene accounts for under half, and the remainder has no known explanation. The sample yields hundreds of thousands of clones; more than 75% were counted once. The ten largest clones add up to less than 15% of the sample. The sequenced sample consisted of PBMCs. Receptors were obtained from a woman between 40 and 55 years old in good health. Some clones in this sample may be carry-over from other donors' samples.

The V gene is TRBV25-1, the J gene TRBJ1-1, with D possibly TRBD1 on 5 matching bases. CDR1 and CDR2 (germline): MGHDK, SYGVNS. Trimming left V 4 bases short and J 4 bases short, with 10 bases between. CDR3 length equals 13 residues. Here the CDR3 reads CASSVTGGTEAFF. The CDR3 DNA follows: TGTGCCAGCAGTGTGACGGGGGGCACTGAAGCTTTCTTT.

V usage is TRBV29-1 and J usage is TRBJ2-1; D may be TRBD1 (5 bases). The CDR3 length is 13 residues. Germline V CDR1 and CDR2: SQVTM, ANQGSEA. The CDR3 region has the DNA TGCGGCGGCAGGGTGAATAACTACAATGAGCAGTTCTTC. It yields the protein CGGRVNNYNEQFF.

This clone is a singleton in its sample. The rearrangement uses TRBV18 and TRBJ2-1; 8 nucleotides line up with TRBD2. J was trimmed by 8 bases and V by 2 bases; bases with no gene match: 8. Germline-derived CDR1 and CDR2 are KGHSH and LQKENI. The CDR3 spans 15 residues. CDR3 protein: CASSPRRSGRYEQFF. The DNA for the CDR3 is TGTGCCAGCTCACCAAGGAGAAGCGGGAGATATGAGCAGTTCTTC.

As concerns this clone: At the DNA level, this CDR3 is encoded by other sequences in the same sample as well. The chain couples TRBV30 to TRBJ1-5; D possibly corresponds to TRBD1 (6 bases). The CDR3 sequence is 15 residues long. Per germline, CDR1 GTSNPN and CDR2 SVGIG (reference sequence). Trimming cost V 0 bases and J 0 bases, with 9 bases left between them. This CDR3 is CAWSVGGGSNQPQHF. CDR3 coding DNA: TGTGCCTGGAGTGTAGGGGGGGGTAGCAATCAGCCCCAGCATTTT.

The chain recombines TRBV30 with TRBJ1-5, with TRBD1 as a possible D gene (6 bases). Trimming took 5 bases from V and 7 from J, leaving 15 bases between them. CDR1 is GTSNPN, CDR2 SVGIG, per germline (reference sequence). The CDR3 runs to 13 residues. As DNA, the CDR3 is TGTGCCTGGGGAAAAGGGGGGGGGCAGCCCCAGCATTTT. Translation gives CAWGKGGGQPQHF.

J is TRBJ1-4 and V is TRBV4-3; D call uncertain. The germline V gene has CDR1 LGHNA and CDR2 YSLEER. Between the trimmed V and J ends, which lost 0 bases and 12 bases, there was a span of 14 bases. The CDR3 sequence is 14 residues long. CDR3 loop: CASSQDLAALELFF. CDR3 nucleotides: TGCGCCAGCAGCCAAGATCTGGCGGCGTTGGAACTGTTTTTT.

The chain has TRBV19 and TRBJ1-1, with no clear D. Trimming shortened V by 3 bases and J by 1 base, and 6 bases separated the two germline ends. Per germline, CDR1 LNHDA and CDR2 SQIVND (reference sequence). This CDR3 has 13 residues. CDR3 amino acids: CASSMNRNTEAFF. The DNA of the CDR3 is TGTGCCAGTAGTATGAACAGGAACACTGAAGCTTTCTTT.

The J gene is TRBJ2-7, the V gene TRBV9; 8 positions match TRBD1. CDR3 length: 14 residues. Germline CDR1 SGDLS, CDR2 YYNGEE. V lost 2 bases, J lost 4 bases, and 5 bases stayed unmatched. The CDR3 protein is CASSVQGAGYEQYF. The CDR3 nucleotides are TGTGCCAGCAGCGTCCAGGGGGCGGGGTACGAGCAGTACTTC.

The chain employs TRBV21-1 and TRBJ1-1; the table's TRBD1 call for D was not verified on the DNA. TRBV21-1 is a listed pseudogene. CDR3 length equals 14 residues. DNA for the CDR3: TGTGCCAGCAGCCGGCAGGGGCGCGACACTGAAGCTTTCTTT. Its protein product is CASSRQGRDTEAFF.

The DNA for the CDR3 is TGTGCCAGCAGCTCACACCTCTGGTCAGTATCTGAGGGAGATACGCAGTATTTT. It specifies CASSSHLWSVSEGDTQYF. The chain is built from TRBV7-2 and TRBJ2-3, with D tentatively TRBD2 (5 bases). V was cut by 4 bases and J by 5 bases, with 25 bases left in between. CDR1 and CDR2 from the germline V gene are SGHTA and FQGNSA. The CDR3 totals 18 residues.

This CDR3 reads CASSLRRESQETQYF. The CDR3 DNA reads as TGTGCCAGCAGTTTAAGGAGGGAGAGCCAAGAGACCCAGTACTTC. The chain has TRBV28 and TRBJ2-5, with a possible D match to TRBD2 (6 bases). Germline-derived CDR1 and CDR2 are MDHEN and SYDVKM. With 2 bases removed from V and 1 base from J, the gap between germline ends came to 11 bases. The CDR3 runs to 15 residues. The whole variable domain, filled in from reference TRBV28 and TRBJ2-5, reads DVKVTQSSRYLVKRTGEKVFLECVQDMDHENMFWYRQDPGLGLRLIYFSYDVKMKEKGDIPEGYSVSREKKERFSLILESASTNQTSMYLCASSLRRESQETQYFGPGTRLLVL.

The rearrangement uses TRBV10-3 and TRBJ1-6; D might be TRBD1 (5 bases). CDR1 and CDR2 (germline): ENHRY, SYGVKD. This CDR3 is 14 amino acids long. V lost 3 bases to trimming and J lost 5 bases, with 8 bases between them. The CDR3 DNA sequence: TGTGCCATCAGTGAAATACAGGATAATTCACCCCTCCACTTT. This sequence encodes CAISEIQDNSPLHF.

The chain uses TRBV13 and TRBJ2-7, with a possible D match to TRBD2 (6 bases). CDR1 and CDR2 (germline): PRHDT, FYEKMQ (reference sequence). With 3 bases removed from V and 1 base from J, the gap between germline ends came to 13 bases. This CDR3 is 15 amino acids long. As DNA, the CDR3 is TGTGCCAGCAGCTTTTCCGGGAGCGGGTCCTACGAGCAGTACTTC. Translated, it gives CASSFSGSGSYEQYF.

The gene calls are TRBV6-5 and TRBJ1-3; D ambiguous. The CDR3 runs 15 residues. Germline CDR1 is MNHEY and CDR2 is SVGAGI. V gave up 2 bases and J gave up 0 bases, with 8 bases separating them. The CDR3 here is CASSYRTGSGNTIYF. The CDR3 nucleotides are TGTGCCAGCAGTTACCGGACCGGCTCTGGAAACACCATATATTTT.

J is TRBJ2-6 and V is TRBV5-4; D is unresolved. V was trimmed by 4 bases and J by 0 bases, leaving 8 bases between them. From germline, CDR1 is SGHNT and CDR2 YYREEE (reference sequence). The CDR3 totals 15 residues. CDR3 sequence: CASSTQSSGANVLTF. DNA of the CDR3: TGTGCCAGCAGCACACAAAGCTCTGGGGCCAACGTCCTGACTTTC.

This chain connects TRBV27 to TRBJ1-5; 11 positions match TRBD1. Losses at the gene ends were 5 bases for V and 1 base for J; bases not matched to a gene: 7. The germline CDR1 and CDR2 sequences are MNHEY and SMNVEV (reference sequence). The CDR3 is 17 amino acids. The CDR3 loop is CASSPGTGGRSNQPQHF. The CDR3, as DNA: TGTGCCAGCAGTCCCGGGACAGGGGGGAGAAGCAATCAGCCCCAGCATTTT.

V is TRBV30 and J is TRBJ2-4; 8 bases line up with TRBD2. Unmatched junction bases numbered 11, after V lost 5 bases and J lost 5 bases. The CDR3 loop spans 15 amino acids. Germline-derived CDR1 and CDR2 are GTSNPN and SVGIG (reference sequence). Written as DNA, the CDR3 is TGTGCCTGGGAGGGCCCGGGACTAGGCGAAAACATTCAGTACTTC. Its translation: CAWEGPGLGENIQYF.

The chain joins TRBV7-3 to TRBJ1-2; unclear D gene. The V gene lost 5 bases and the J gene lost 2 bases, with 9 bases spanning the gap. CDR3 length equals 13 residues. Germline CDR1 SGHTA, CDR2 FQGTGA. CDR3 in amino acids: CASSPGENYGYTF. The CDR3 bases are TGTGCCAGCAGCCCTGGGGAAAACTATGGCTACACCTTC. Full variable domain (rest looked up from reference TRBV7-3 and TRBJ1-2): GAGVSQTPSNKVTEKGKYVELRCDPISGHTALYWYRQSLGQGPEFLIYFQGTGAADDSGLPNDRFFAVRPEGSVSTLKIQRTERGDSAVYLCASSPGENYGYTFGSGTRLTVV.

The rearrangement joins TRBV11-3 to TRBJ2-5, with no clear D. Germline lookup yields CDR1 SGHNT and CDR2 YENEEA. V lost 1 base, J lost 1 base, and 10 bases lay in between. The CDR3 covers 15 residues. The CDR3 spells CASSLASATQETQYF. CDR3 sequence (DNA): TGTGCCAGCAGCTTAGCTTCAGCCACCCAAGAGACCCAGTACTTC.

V usage is TRBV5-1 and J usage is TRBJ2-1; 15 bases line up with TRBD2. V dropped 2 bases and J dropped 5; count of bases not matched to a gene: 14. Germline lookup yields CDR1 SGHRS and CDR2 YFSETQ. The CDR3 length is 20 residues. The CDR3 DNA reads as TGCGCCAGCAGCTTTCAGGGGACTAGCGGGAGGCTAATCCCCCACAATGAGCAGTTCTTC. This encodes CASSFQGTSGRLIPHNEQFF.

The genes are TRBV10-3 and TRBJ1-5; 7 nucleotides line up with TRBD1. Germline trimming cut 6 bases from V and 9 bases from J; bases unmatched to any gene: 11. Germline V gives CDR1 ENHRY, CDR2 SYGVKD. CDR3 length: 14 amino acids. Written as DNA, the CDR3 is TGTGCCATCAGCCCGGGACAGCTCGAGTCGCCCCAGCATTTT. Its translation: CAISPGQLESPQHF.

In its sample, this clone was seen a few times. The gene calls are TRBV30 and TRBJ1-4, with no clear D. This CDR3 contains 13 residues. With 3 bases removed from V and 8 bases from J, the gap between germline ends came to 13 bases. CDR1 and CDR2 (germline): GTSNPN, SVGIG (reference sequence). The CDR3, as DNA: TGTGCCTGGAGGGCTAGGGTAGGGGAAAAACTGTTTTTT. Its protein is CAWRARVGEKLFF. Combining the CDR3 with reference TRBV30 and TRBJ1-4 gives the whole variable domain SQTIHQWPATLVQPVGSPLSLECTVEGTSNPNLYWYRQAAGRGLQLLFYSVGIGQISSEVPQNLSASRPQDRQFILSSKKLLLSDSGFYLCAWRARVGEKLFFGSGTQLSVL.

A single count supports this clone. The V call is TRBV6-5, the J call TRBJ2-7; no definite D call. The CDR3 has 15 residues. CDR1 and CDR2 (germline): MNHEY, SVGAGI. Trimming left V 3 bases short and J 3 bases short, with 15 bases between. CDR3 in amino acids: CASSYLNSPSYEQYF. Here the CDR3 DNA reads TGTGCCAGCAGTTATCTTAACAGCCCGAGCTACGAGCAGTACTTC.

The V gene is TRBV5-1, the J gene TRBJ2-2; D uncertain. This CDR3 region has 15 residues. Germline assignment: CDR1 SGHRS and CDR2 YFSETQ. Trimming took 4 bases from V and 0 from J, leaving 10 bases between them. CDR3 sequence (DNA): TGCGCCAGCAGCCTAGGGTTCGCGAACACCGGGGAGCTGTTTTTT. Protein product: CASSLGFANTGELFF.

V is TRBV7-2 and J is TRBJ2-3, with TRBD2 matching over 16 bases. The ends lost 4 bases at V and 0 bases at J; junction bases unmatched: 4. From germline, CDR1 is SGHTA and CDR2 FQGNSA. The CDR3 is 18 amino acids. The CDR3 DNA reads TGTGCCAGCAGCTCGGGACTAGCGGGAGGGCCTAGCACAGATACGCAGTATTTT. It specifies CASSSGLAGGPSTDTQYF.

The J gene is TRBJ2-1, the V gene TRBV18, with 12 bases that match TRBD2. V trimming: 2 bases; J trimming: 7 bases; junction bases outside the gene matches: 6. CDR1 KGHSH and CDR2 LQKENI come from the germline V gene. This CDR3 spans 16 amino acids. The CDR3 spells CASSPGLAGGQNEQFF. In nucleotides, the CDR3 is TGTGCCAGCTCACCAGGTCTAGCGGGAGGGCAAAATGAGCAGTTCTTC. Combining the CDR3 with reference TRBV18 and TRBJ2-1 gives the whole variable domain NAGVMQNPRHLVRRRGQEARLRCSPMKGHSHVYWYRQLPEEGLKFMVYLQKENIIDESGMPKERFSAEFPKEGPSILRIQQVVRGDSAAYFCASSPGLAGGQNEQFFGPGTRLTVL.

The CDR3 DNA reads as TGTGCCAGCAGTTTTCGGGGGGATACGCAGTATTTT. It translates to CASSFRGDTQYF. The J gene is TRBJ2-3, the V gene TRBV27; tentative D call: TRBD2 (6 bases). The CDR3 runs to 12 residues. Germline CDR1 MNHEY, CDR2 SMNVEV (reference sequence). V was clipped by 3 bases and J by 6 bases, with 7 bases between them.

V is TRBV6-5 and J is TRBJ1-6; D call uncertain. This CDR3 contains 13 residues. CDR1 and CDR2 from the germline V gene are MNHEY and SVGAGI. V was pared by 6 bases and J by 9 bases, with 12 bases between. The CDR3 DNA is TGTGCCAGCAGCACGGGAGTCCGTTCACCCCTCCACTTT. Translating it yields CASSTGVRSPLHF.

The V and J genes are TRBV29-1 and TRBJ2-7, with 7 positions matching TRBD2. In germline, CDR1 is SQVTM, CDR2 ANQGSEA. V gave up 4 bases and J gave up 5 bases; unmatched junction bases: 2. The CDR3 contains 11 residues. CDR3 nucleotides: TGCAGCGTTGTCGGACTAGACGAGCAGTACTTC. This gives the protein CSVVGLDEQYF.